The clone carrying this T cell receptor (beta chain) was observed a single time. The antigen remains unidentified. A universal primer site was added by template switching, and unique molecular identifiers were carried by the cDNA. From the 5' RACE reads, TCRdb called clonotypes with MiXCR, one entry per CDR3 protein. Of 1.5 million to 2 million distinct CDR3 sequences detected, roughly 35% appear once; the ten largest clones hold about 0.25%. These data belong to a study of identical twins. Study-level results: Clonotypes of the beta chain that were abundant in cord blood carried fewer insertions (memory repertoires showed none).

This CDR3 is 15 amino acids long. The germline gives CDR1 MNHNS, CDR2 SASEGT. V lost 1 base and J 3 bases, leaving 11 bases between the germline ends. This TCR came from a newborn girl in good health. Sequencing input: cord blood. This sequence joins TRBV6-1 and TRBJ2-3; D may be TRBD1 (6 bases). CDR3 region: CASSEVSQGTDTQYF. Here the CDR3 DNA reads TGTGCCAGCAGTGAAGTTAGCCAGGGGACAGATACGCAGTATTTT.